Below are 5 T cell receptor beta chains sequenced from a single sample in a study of control samples from healthy donors and cancer patients. Measured with immunoSEQ multiplex PCR; TCRdb has only the in-frame clones, and not every one. The table records 120,000 or so clones, roughly 87% of them present only once. Sequencing was performed on blood. All receptors derive from a man aged 18 to 29 in good health.

J is TRBJ2-7 and V is TRBV9; the D gene is possibly TRBD1 (5 bases). Germline V CDR1 and CDR2: SGDLS, YYNGEE. The germline V and J ends were trimmed by 5 bases and 0 bases, with 12 bases remaining between them. The CDR3 loop spans 14 amino acids. The CDR3 bases are TGTGCCAGCAGGTTAGGGGTTGACTCCTACGAGCAGTACTTC. It yields the protein CASRLGVDSYEQYF.

J is TRBJ2-7 and V is TRBV6-5; D gene ambiguous. The CDR3 runs 15 residues. V was cut by 1 base and J by 1 base, with 11 bases left in between. The germline CDR1 and CDR2 sequences are MNHEY and SVGAGI. CDR3 in DNA: TGTGCCAGCAGTTACTTGGCAGGCGTATCCTACGAGCAGTACTTC. Translation: CASSYLAGVSYEQYF.

This clone has only one observation. The rearrangement uses TRBV6-5 and TRBJ1-1, with D unresolved. The germline V and J ends were trimmed by 6 bases and 1 base, with 15 bases remaining between them. This CDR3 region has 15 residues. Germline CDR1 reads MNHEY; CDR2 reads SVGAGI. CDR3 sequence (DNA): TGTGCCAGCAGGTTCGGGAGTCTTACGAACACTGAAGCTTTCTTT. Translated, it gives CASRFGSLTNTEAFF.

J is TRBJ2-7 and V is TRBV5-4; D is perhaps TRBD2 (6 bases). The V and J ends lost 4 bases and 5 bases respectively, with 19 bases between them. From germline, CDR1 is SGHNT and CDR2 YYREEE (reference sequence). This CDR3 is 15 amino acids long. CDR3 loop: CASSGGAGSLDEQYF. DNA of the CDR3: TGTGCCAGCAGCGGTGGGGCGGGATCGCTGGACGAGCAGTACTTC.

The rearrangement links TRBV30 to TRBJ2-7; 7 bases line up with TRBD1. The junction had 4 bases not matched to a gene; V was cut back by 5 bases and J by 0 bases. Looked up from germline, CDR1 is GTSNPN and CDR2 is SVGIG (reference sequence). The CDR3 has 13 amino acids. Here the CDR3 reads CAWDRDSSYEQYF. CDR3 nucleotide sequence: TGTGCCTGGGACCGGGACAGCTCCTACGAGCAGTACTTC.